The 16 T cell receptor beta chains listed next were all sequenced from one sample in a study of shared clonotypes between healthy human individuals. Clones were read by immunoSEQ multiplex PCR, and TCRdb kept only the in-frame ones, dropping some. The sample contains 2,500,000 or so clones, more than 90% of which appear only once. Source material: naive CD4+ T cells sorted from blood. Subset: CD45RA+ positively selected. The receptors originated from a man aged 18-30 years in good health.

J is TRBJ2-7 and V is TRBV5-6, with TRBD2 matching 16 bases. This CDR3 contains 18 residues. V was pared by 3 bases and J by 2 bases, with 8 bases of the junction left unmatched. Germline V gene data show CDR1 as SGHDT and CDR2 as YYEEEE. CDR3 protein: CASSYLGLAGGPPYEQYF. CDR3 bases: TGTGCCAGCAGCTATCTGGGACTAGCGGGAGGGCCGCCCTACGAGCAGTACTTC.

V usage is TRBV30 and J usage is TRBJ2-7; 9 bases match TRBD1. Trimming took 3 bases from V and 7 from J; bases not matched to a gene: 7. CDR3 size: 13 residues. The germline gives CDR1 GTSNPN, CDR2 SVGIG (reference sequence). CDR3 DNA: TGTGCCTGGAGGGGACAGGGACTTTGGGAGCAGTACTTC. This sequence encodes CAWRGQGLWEQYF.

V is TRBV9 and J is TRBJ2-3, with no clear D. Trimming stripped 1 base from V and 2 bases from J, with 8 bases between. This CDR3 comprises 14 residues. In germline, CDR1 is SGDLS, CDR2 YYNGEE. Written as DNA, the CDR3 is TGTGCCAGCAGCGTACAGGCTGTCACAGATACGCAGTATTTT. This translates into CASSVQAVTDTQYF.

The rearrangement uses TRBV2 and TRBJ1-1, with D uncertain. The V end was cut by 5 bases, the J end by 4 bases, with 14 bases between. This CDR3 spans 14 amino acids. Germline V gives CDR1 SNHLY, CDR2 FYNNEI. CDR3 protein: CASSLLWTGTEAFF. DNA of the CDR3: TGTGCCAGCAGTCTCCTGTGGACGGGCACTGAAGCTTTCTTT.

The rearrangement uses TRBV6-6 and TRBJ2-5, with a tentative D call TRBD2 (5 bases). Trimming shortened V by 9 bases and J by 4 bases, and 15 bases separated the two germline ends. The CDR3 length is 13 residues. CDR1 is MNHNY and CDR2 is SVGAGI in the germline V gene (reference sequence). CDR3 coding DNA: TGTGCCAGTAGAAGCGGAGGACCAGAGACCCAGTACTTC. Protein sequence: CASRSGGPETQYF.

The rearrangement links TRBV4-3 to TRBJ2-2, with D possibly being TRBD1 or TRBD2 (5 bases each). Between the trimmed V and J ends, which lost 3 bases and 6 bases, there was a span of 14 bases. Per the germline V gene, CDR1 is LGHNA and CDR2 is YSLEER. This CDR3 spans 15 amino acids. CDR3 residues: CASSHGTQPPGELFF. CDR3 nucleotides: TGCGCCAGCAGCCATGGGACCCAGCCCCCCGGGGAGCTGTTTTTT.

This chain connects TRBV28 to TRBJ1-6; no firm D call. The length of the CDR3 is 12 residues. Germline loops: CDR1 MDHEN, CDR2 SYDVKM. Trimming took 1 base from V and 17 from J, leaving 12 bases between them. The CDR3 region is CASSLLDRVVHF. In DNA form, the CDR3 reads TGTGCCAGCAGTTTATTGGATAGGGTTGTCCACTTT.

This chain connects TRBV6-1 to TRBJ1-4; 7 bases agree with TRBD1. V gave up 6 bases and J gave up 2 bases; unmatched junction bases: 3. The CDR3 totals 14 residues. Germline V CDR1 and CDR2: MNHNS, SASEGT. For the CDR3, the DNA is TGTGCCAGCAGATGGACAGGCACTAATGAAAAACTGTTTTTT. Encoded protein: CASRWTGTNEKLFF.

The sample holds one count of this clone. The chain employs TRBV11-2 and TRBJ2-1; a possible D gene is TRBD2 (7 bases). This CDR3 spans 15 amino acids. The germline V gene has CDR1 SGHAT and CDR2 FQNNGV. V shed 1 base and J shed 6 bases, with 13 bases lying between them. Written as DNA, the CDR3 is TGTGCCAGCAGCTTAGGCGGGGGCCTCTCCAATGAGCAGTTCTTC. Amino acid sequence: CASSLGGGLSNEQFF.

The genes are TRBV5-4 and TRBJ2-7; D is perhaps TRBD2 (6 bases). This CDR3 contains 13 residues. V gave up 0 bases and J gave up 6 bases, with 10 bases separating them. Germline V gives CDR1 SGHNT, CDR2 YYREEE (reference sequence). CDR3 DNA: TGTGCCAGCAGCTTGGGACTAGTCGGCGAGCAGTACTTC. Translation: CASSLGLVGEQYF.

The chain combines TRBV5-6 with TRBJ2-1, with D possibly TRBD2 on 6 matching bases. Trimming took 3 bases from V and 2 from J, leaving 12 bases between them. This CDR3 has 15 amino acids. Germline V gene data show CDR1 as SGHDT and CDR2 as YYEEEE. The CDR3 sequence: CASSSLATTYNEQFF. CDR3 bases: TGTGCCAGCAGCTCTCTAGCGACAACCTACAATGAGCAGTTCTTC.

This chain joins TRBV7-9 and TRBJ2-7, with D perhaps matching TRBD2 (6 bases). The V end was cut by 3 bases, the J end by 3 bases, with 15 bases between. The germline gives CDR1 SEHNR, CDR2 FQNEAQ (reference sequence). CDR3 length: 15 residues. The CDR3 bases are TGTGCCAGCAGCTTCCCCGGGGGAGGTATCTACGAGCAGTACTTC. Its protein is CASSFPGGGIYEQYF.

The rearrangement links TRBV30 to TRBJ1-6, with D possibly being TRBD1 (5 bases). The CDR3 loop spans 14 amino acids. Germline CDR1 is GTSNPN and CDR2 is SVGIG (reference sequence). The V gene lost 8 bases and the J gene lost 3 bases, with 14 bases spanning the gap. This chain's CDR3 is CALNRGVYNSPLHF. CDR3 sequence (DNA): TGTGCCCTGAACCGGGGGGTCTATAATTCACCCCTCCACTTT.

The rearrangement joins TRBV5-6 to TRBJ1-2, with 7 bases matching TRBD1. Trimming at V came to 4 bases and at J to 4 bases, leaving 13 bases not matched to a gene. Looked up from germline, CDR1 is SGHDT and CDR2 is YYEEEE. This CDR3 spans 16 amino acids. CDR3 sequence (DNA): TGTGCCAGCAGCCCATCGAGAGGGGGCTCCACCTATGGCTACACCTTC. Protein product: CASSPSRGGSTYGYTF.

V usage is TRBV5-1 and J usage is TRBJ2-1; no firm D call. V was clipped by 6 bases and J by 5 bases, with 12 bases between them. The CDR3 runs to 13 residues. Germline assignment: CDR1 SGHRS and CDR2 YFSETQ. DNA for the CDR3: TGCGCCAGCAAGTTCCCGCCCGACAATGAGCAGTTCTTC. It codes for CASKFPPDNEQFF.

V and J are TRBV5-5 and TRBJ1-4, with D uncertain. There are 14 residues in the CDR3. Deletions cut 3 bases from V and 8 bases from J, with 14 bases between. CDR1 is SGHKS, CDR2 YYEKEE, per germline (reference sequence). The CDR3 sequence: CASSSRTSGEKLFF. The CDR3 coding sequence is TGTGCCAGCAGCTCCAGGACGAGTGGCGAAAAACTGTTTTTT.